This T cell receptor (beta chain) is from a study of human T cells and chemical hapten exposure. Overall study: Patch testing placed 0.01% DPC on the upper back, with readings at 6 days.

Time point given: pre-sensitization, week 0. Treatment noted: therapeutic diphenylcyclopropenone sensitization with weekly scalp DPC. CDR1 is MNHEY, CDR2 SVGEGT, per germline. This CDR3 spans 13 amino acids. The V gene lost 6 bases and the J gene lost 0 bases, with 9 bases spanning the gap. Library construction involved attaching unique molecular identifiers to individual cDNA molecules, which allowed quantitative, reproducible TCR counting. TCRdb re-called the RACE reads through MiXCR, storing one row per CDR3 protein. The table lists under 300,000 distinct CDR3 sequences, around 7.7% of them singletons. The table lists this clonotype with many counts.

The specimen comprised whole blood, sampled in connection with sensitization to the hapten diphenylcyclopropenone (DPC). The receptor was isolated from a man aged 18 to 30 with alopecia areata. Some clones in this sample may be carry-over from other donors' samples. The rearrangement links TRBV6-2 or TRBV6-3 to TRBJ2-7; D unclear. The CDR3 bases are TGTGCCAGCAGCCGCCAAAGCTCCTACGAGCAGTACTTC. It codes for CASSRQSSYEQYF.